The 19 T cell receptor beta chains listed next were all sequenced from one sample in a study of blood T cell repertoires in COVID-19. Method: immunoSEQ multiplex PCR; TCRdb's copy keeps in-frame clones and lacks some. The sample lists 200,000 to 250,000 clones, around 80% seen once, with approximately 12% in the top ten. Sequencing was carried out using peripheral blood. The source is a woman between 40 and 50 years old with acute or convalescent COVID-19.

This clone was observed a few times. The chain employs TRBV6-6 and TRBJ2-7; 7 nucleotides match TRBD1. The CDR3 extends over 13 amino acids. Germline loops: CDR1 MNHNY, CDR2 SVGAGI (reference sequence). V lost 4 bases to trimming and J lost 2 bases; unmatched junction nucleotides: 2. CDR3 loop: CASSWGTAYEQYF. CDR3 nucleotides: TGTGCCAGCAGTTGGGGGACAGCCTACGAGCAGTACTTC.

The CDR3 sequence is CAIRPGQNNQPQHF. CDR3 coding DNA: TGTGCCATCAGGCCGGGACAGAACAATCAGCCCCAGCATTTT. The chain employs TRBV10-3 and TRBJ1-5; 7 bases map to TRBD1. Germline trimming cut 6 bases from V and 3 bases from J; bases unmatched to any gene: 5. This CDR3 has 14 residues. Germline lookup yields CDR1 ENHRY and CDR2 SYGVKD.

This rearrangement joins TRBV30 to TRBJ2-7; weak D call: TRBD2 (6 bases). CDR3 size: 15 residues. CDR1 is GTSNPN, CDR2 SVGIG, per germline (reference sequence). V was shortened by 0 bases and J by 4 bases, with 16 bases between the two germline ends. The CDR3 DNA is TGTGCCTGGAGTGTACGTTTGGAGGGGCTATACGAGCAGTACTTC. This codes for CAWSVRLEGLYEQYF.

The chain recombines TRBV5-1 with TRBJ1-1, with a tentative D call TRBD1 (6 bases). The V and J ends lost 2 bases and 7 bases respectively, with 9 bases between them. Germline V gene sequence: CDR1 SGHRS, CDR2 YFSETQ. This CDR3 has 12 amino acids. The CDR3 is CASSFIGGEAFF. The CDR3 nucleotides are TGCGCCAGCAGCTTCATAGGGGGTGAAGCTTTCTTT.

The chain couples TRBV2 to TRBJ2-5; 11 bases map to TRBD2. CDR3 length: 15 residues. V was pared by 6 bases and J by 4 bases, with 7 bases of the junction left unmatched. Germline V CDR1 and CDR2: SNHLY, FYNNEI. The CDR3 loop reads CASSSGTSGAETQYF. DNA for the CDR3: TGTGCCAGCAGCTCCGGGACTAGCGGAGCAGAGACCCAGTACTTC.

The rearrangement links TRBV5-5 to TRBJ2-7; possible D gene TRBD2, 6 bases. V was cut by 2 bases and J by 3 bases, with 15 bases left in between. The CDR3 extends over 15 amino acids. Germline V CDR1 and CDR2: SGHKS, YYEKEE (reference sequence). The CDR3 nucleotides are TGTGCCAGCAGCTTAAGTGGAGGGTTGATCTACGAGCAGTACTTC. Amino acid sequence: CASSLSGGLIYEQYF. Combining the CDR3 with reference TRBV5-5 and TRBJ2-7 gives the whole variable domain DAGVTQSPTHLIKTRGQQVTLRCSPISGHKSVSWYQQVLGQGPQFIFQYYEKEERGRGNFPDRFSARQFPNYSSELNVNALLLGDSALYLCASSLSGGLIYEQYFGPGTRLTVT.

This sequence joins TRBV6-5 and TRBJ1-1; 7 nucleotides align to TRBD1. Trimming took 0 bases from V and 1 from J; bases not matched to a gene: 2. Germline lookup yields CDR1 MNHEY and CDR2 SVGAGI. The CDR3 runs to 15 residues. The CDR3 reads CASSYSDRRNTEAFF. CDR3 bases: TGTGCCAGCAGTTACTCGGACAGGCGGAACACTGAAGCTTTCTTT.

V usage is TRBV3-1 (or the pseudogene TRBV3-2) and J usage is TRBJ2-1; D is ambiguous. With 4 bases removed from V and 4 bases from J, the gap between germline ends came to 5 bases. The CDR3 consists of 12 residues. The germline CDR1 and CDR2 sequences are LGHDT and YNNKEL (reference sequence). The CDR3 sequence is CASSLLYNEQFF. DNA of the CDR3: TGTGCCAGCAGCCTATTATACAATGAGCAGTTCTTC.

This clone has more than one count but fewer than ten. The V call is TRBV5-1, the J call TRBJ2-1, with TRBD2 matching over 8 bases. Trimming cost V 4 bases and J 14 bases; bases outside gene matches: 8. Germline CDR1 SGHRS, CDR2 YFSETQ. The CDR3 is 12 amino acids. The CDR3 DNA reads as TGCGCCAGCAGCCCGGGGGGGGCAGTGAAGTTCTTC. Residues: CASSPGGAVKFF.

The rearrangement links TRBV7-8 to TRBJ2-3; 8 bases are a match to TRBD2. This CDR3 has 15 amino acids. The germline gives CDR1 SGHVS, CDR2 FQNEAQ. V shed 4 bases and J 0 bases; nucleotides not matched to a gene: 3. This chain's CDR3 is CASSWGGGSTDTQYF. CDR3 DNA sequence: TGTGCCAGCAGCTGGGGCGGGGGGAGCACAGATACGCAGTATTTT.

This clone was observed once. This CDR3 is also generated by other DNA sequences in the sample. The chain has TRBV2 and TRBJ1-2, with 7 bases aligning to TRBD1. The V gene end was trimmed by 5 bases and the J gene end by 1 base; junction bases not matched to a gene: 4. This CDR3 region has 14 residues. CDR1 and CDR2 from the germline V gene are SNHLY and FYNNEI. This chain's CDR3 is CASSRQGNNYGYTF. The CDR3 bases are TGTGCCAGCAGTCGACAGGGAAATAACTATGGCTACACCTTC.

CDR3 region: CASSPSPSQGQFF. CDR3 DNA: TGCGCCAGCAGCCCAAGCCCAAGTCAGGGGCAGTTCTTC. This sequence joins TRBV4-3 and TRBJ2-1, with D possibly being TRBD1 (5 bases). The germline gives CDR1 LGHNA, CDR2 YSLEER. V was trimmed by 4 bases and J by 12 bases, leaving 16 bases between them. This CDR3 has 13 residues.

The chain recombines TRBV19 with TRBJ2-1, with TRBD2 matching 10 bases. The CDR3 runs 17 residues. Germline lookup yields CDR1 LNHDA and CDR2 SQIVND (reference sequence). With V trimmed by 0 bases and J by 6 bases, 8 bases remained unmatched. DNA of the CDR3: TGTGCCAGTAGTATAGATTACGGCGCTAGCGGGGGCAATGAGCAGTTCTTC. It translates to CASSIDYGASGGNEQFF.

The chain has TRBV20-1 and TRBJ2-7; D gene ambiguous. The germline V and J ends were trimmed by 3 bases and 1 base, with 7 bases remaining between them. Germline values: CDR1 DFQATT, CDR2 SNEGSKA (reference sequence). This CDR3 is 12 amino acids long. The CDR3 region is CSASQVSYEQYF. The CDR3 nucleotides read TGCAGTGCTAGTCAGGTGTCCTACGAGCAGTACTTC.

The chain employs TRBV7-3 and TRBJ1-2; 9 bases are a match to TRBD1. V was clipped by 1 base and J by 2 bases; unmatched bases: 2. The germline CDR1 and CDR2 sequences are SGHTA and FQGTGA. The CDR3 loop spans 15 amino acids. The CDR3 is CASSLNGQGNYGYTF. The CDR3 DNA is TGTGCCAGCAGCTTAAACGGACAGGGGAACTATGGCTACACCTTC.

The chain recombines TRBV9 with TRBJ1-2; the match to TRBD1 covers 10 bases. This CDR3 contains 17 residues. Trimming cost V 5 bases and J 4 bases; bases outside gene matches: 14. Per the germline V gene, CDR1 is SGDLS and CDR2 is YYNGEE. The CDR3: CASSDDRGRGLGYGYTF. The CDR3 bases are TGTGCCAGCAGTGACGACAGGGGGCGAGGTTTGGGCTATGGCTACACCTTC.

The chain has TRBV5-6 and TRBJ2-7, with 10 bases lining up with TRBD1. The germline CDR1 and CDR2 sequences are SGHDT and YYEEEE. J gave up 3 bases and V 3 bases, and 6 bases lay outside the gene matches. The CDR3 totals 15 residues. The CDR3 loop is CASSYSGTGVYEQYF. In DNA form, the CDR3 reads TGTGCCAGCAGCTATTCCGGGACAGGGGTCTACGAGCAGTACTTC. Looking up the rest from reference TRBV5-6 and TRBJ2-7 gives the full variable domain: DAGVTQSPTHLIKTRGQQVTLRCSPKSGHDTVSWYQQALGQGPQFIFQYYEEEERQRGNFPDRFSGHQFPNYSSELNVNALLLGDSALYLCASSYSGTGVYEQYFGPGTRLTVT.

The V call is TRBV7-2, the J call TRBJ1-2; D might be TRBD1 (6 bases). V lost 2 bases to trimming and J lost 4 bases, with 20 bases between them. Germline CDR1 and CDR2: SGHTA and FQGNSA. There are 17 residues in the CDR3. DNA of the CDR3: TGTGCCAGCAGCTTAAGGGCGGGGGCAGGGAGCGTCTATGGCTACACCTTC. Residues: CASSLRAGAGSVYGYTF.

There are a few counts of this clone. CDR3 DNA: TGTGCCACCAGTAGCGGGAGCAGGGAGACCCAGTACTTC. Translated, it gives CATSSGSRETQYF. The chain carries TRBV24-1 and TRBJ2-5; 8 bases line up with TRBD2. CDR3 length: 13 residues. The J segment lost 5 bases and the V segment lost 6 bases, leaving 4 bases of the junction unmatched. Germline V gene data show CDR1 as KGHDR and CDR2 as SFDVKD.